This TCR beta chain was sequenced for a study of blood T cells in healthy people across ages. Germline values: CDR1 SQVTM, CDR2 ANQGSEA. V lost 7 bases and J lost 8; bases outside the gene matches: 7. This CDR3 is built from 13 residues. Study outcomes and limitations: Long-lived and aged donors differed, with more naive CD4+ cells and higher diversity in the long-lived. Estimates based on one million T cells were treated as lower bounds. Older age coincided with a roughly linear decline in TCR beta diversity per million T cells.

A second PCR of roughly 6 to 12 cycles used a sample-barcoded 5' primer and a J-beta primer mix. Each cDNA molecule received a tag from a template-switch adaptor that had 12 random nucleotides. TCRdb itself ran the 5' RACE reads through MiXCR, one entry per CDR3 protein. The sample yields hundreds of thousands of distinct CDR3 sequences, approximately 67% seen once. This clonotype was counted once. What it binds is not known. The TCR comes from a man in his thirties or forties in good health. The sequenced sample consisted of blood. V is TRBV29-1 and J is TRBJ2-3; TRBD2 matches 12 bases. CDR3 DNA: TGCAGCGGACTAGCGGGGGTCCAAGGTACGCAGTATTTT. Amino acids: CSGLAGVQGTQYF.